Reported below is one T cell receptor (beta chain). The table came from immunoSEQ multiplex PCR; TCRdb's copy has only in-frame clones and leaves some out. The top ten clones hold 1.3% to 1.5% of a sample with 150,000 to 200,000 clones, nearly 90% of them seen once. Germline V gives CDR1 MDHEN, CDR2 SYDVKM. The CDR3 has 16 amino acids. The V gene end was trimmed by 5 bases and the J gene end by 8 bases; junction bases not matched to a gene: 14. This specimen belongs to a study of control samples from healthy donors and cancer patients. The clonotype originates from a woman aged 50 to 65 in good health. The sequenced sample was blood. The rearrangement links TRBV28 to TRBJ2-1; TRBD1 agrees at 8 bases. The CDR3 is CASSPSTGTGGDEQFF. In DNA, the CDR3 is TGTGCCAGCAGTCCCAGCACCGGGACAGGAGGAGATGAGCAGTTCTTC.